One and the same sample provided the 6 T cell receptor beta chains below, sequenced in a study of graft-versus-host responses after intestinal transplantation. Their specific antigens are unknown. Sequenced by immunoSEQ multiplex PCR; TCRdb stores in-frame clones only, minus some. This sample has some 90,000 clones, with around nine tenths found just once. The sequencing used unstimulated CD8+ T cells sorted from spleen or lymph node cells, collected before intestinal transplant. These TCRs come from a human donor who received an intestinal transplant.

This clone occurred once. J is TRBJ2-5 and V is TRBV27; perhaps TRBD2 as D (5 bases). The germline V gene has CDR1 MNHEY and CDR2 SMNVEV (reference sequence). V was clipped by 7 bases and J by 3 bases, with 18 bases between them. This CDR3 is built from 15 residues. The CDR3 is CASNPHSDSKETQYF. The CDR3 DNA sequence: TGTGCCAGCAACCCCCACTCGGACTCAAAAGAGACCCAGTACTTC.

The chain has TRBV5-6 and TRBJ2-1; 9 bases line up with TRBD1. V gave up 2 bases and J gave up 4 bases; unmatched junction bases: 7. The CDR3 is made up of 16 amino acids. CDR1 SGHDT and CDR2 YYEEEE come from the germline V gene. CDR3 region: CASSFVDRGSYNEQFF. The DNA for the CDR3 is TGTGCCAGCAGCTTTGTTGACAGGGGGTCGTACAATGAGCAGTTCTTC. Complete variable domain (other parts from reference TRBV5-6 and TRBJ2-1): DAGVTQSPTHLIKTRGQQVTLRCSPKSGHDTVSWYQQALGQGPQFIFQYYEEEERQRGNFPDRFSGHQFPNYSSELNVNALLLGDSALYLCASSFVDRGSYNEQFFGPGTRLTVL.

This clone appeared a single time. This chain uses TRBV13 with TRBJ1-2; D ambiguous. V was clipped by 0 bases and J by 1 base, with 15 bases between them. Germline V gene sequence: CDR1 PRHDT, CDR2 FYEKMQ (reference sequence). The CDR3 extends over 17 amino acids. In DNA, the CDR3 is TGTGCCAGCAGCTTAGGGACCGTAACGGAAGTTAACTATGGCTACACCTTC. Its translation: CASSLGTVTEVNYGYTF.

This clone was found once. This sequence joins TRBV2 and TRBJ2-2, with TRBD1 matching 10 bases. Germline CDR1 reads SNHLY; CDR2 reads FYNNEI. The junction had 2 bases not matched to a gene; V was cut back by 6 bases and J by 1 base. This CDR3 spans 15 amino acids. This chain's CDR3 is CASSGTGENTGELFF. For the CDR3, the DNA is TGTGCCAGCAGCGGGACAGGGGAGAACACCGGGGAGCTGTTTTTT.

This sequence joins TRBV29-1 and TRBJ2-7; possible D gene TRBD1, 6 bases. Germline values: CDR1 SQVTM, CDR2 ANQGSEA. This CDR3 has 15 amino acids. Trimming stripped 3 bases from V and 0 bases from J, with 15 bases between. CDR3 residues: CSVDIEGTLSYEQYF. In DNA form, the CDR3 reads TGCAGCGTTGATATAGAAGGGACACTCTCCTACGAGCAGTACTTC.

V is TRBV6-5 and J is TRBJ2-2; D is perhaps TRBD2 (6 bases). CDR3 length equals 15 residues. V was clipped by 6 bases and J by 3 bases, with 14 bases between them. The germline V gene encodes CDR1 MNHEY and CDR2 SVGAGI. CDR3 sequence reads: CASSNGTQHTGELFF. In DNA form, the CDR3 reads TGTGCCAGCAGCAACGGGACTCAGCACACCGGGGAGCTGTTTTTT.